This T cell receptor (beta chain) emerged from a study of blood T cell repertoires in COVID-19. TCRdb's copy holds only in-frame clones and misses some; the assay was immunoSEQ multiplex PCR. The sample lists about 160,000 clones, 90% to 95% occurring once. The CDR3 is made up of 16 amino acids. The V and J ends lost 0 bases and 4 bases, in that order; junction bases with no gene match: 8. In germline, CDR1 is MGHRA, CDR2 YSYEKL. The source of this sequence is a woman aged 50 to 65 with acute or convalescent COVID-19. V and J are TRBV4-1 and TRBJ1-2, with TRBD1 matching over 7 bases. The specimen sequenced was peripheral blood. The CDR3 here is CASSQEYAGGIYGYTF. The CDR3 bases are TGCGCCAGCAGCCAAGAGTATGCAGGGGGGATCTATGGCTACACCTTC.